The clone carrying this T cell receptor (beta chain) was counted ten times or more. This entry belongs to a study of early T cells in non-severe SARS-CoV-2 infection. The CDR3 runs to 15 residues. Germline V gene lookup returns CDR1 KGHSH and CDR2 LQKENI. V gave up 2 bases and J gave up 3 bases; unmatched junction bases: 6. The library protocol tagged individual cDNA molecules with unique molecular identifiers. From the 5' RACE reads, TCRdb called clonotypes with MiXCR, one entry per CDR3 protein. This sample has roughly 41,000 distinct CDR3 sequences, with 4.5% to 7% found just once. This TCR was recovered from an adult who was a healthcare worker with PCR-confirmed SARS-CoV-2 infection or an uninfected control (not recorded which). Sequencing was carried out using whole blood. The chain has TRBV18 and TRBJ1-1, with 7 bases matching TRBD1. DNA of the CDR3: TGTGCCAGCTCACCAAGGGCAGGGGGGTACACTGAAGCTTTCTTT. It yields the protein CASSPRAGGYTEAFF.